This T cell receptor beta chain is drawn from a study of vaccination and CD4 T cells after COVID-19. For the study at large: Post-COVID draws followed diagnosis by a median around 100 days (range 35 to 161). Control cultures, each given a CEFX pool, an HIV-1 Nef pool, or no peptide, were included.

Turning to this clonotype: The antigen remains unidentified.

Regarding treatment: approximately 11-day PBMC culture with coronavirus spike peptide pools or control peptides (ViraFEST assay). CDR3 length equals 13 residues. Cultured CD4+ T-cell DNA underwent Oncomine TCR Beta short-read sequencing. TCRdb itself ran the PCR reads through MiXCR, one entry per CDR3 protein. The sample lists some 18,000 distinct CDR3 sequences, roughly three fifths occurring once. This chain uses TRBV21-1 with TRBJ1-2; the DNA was not compared with TRBD1, the D call given in the table. TRBV21-1 is listed as a pseudogene. Sequencing used CD4+ T cells from blood, cultured in vitro. The source of this sequence is a human donor who had recovered from COVID-19. CDR3 DNA sequence: TGTGCCAGCGGCTTCCCGGGACAGGGTGGCTACACCTTC. Residues: CASGFPGQGGYTF.